The T cell receptor beta chain under discussion was sequenced for a study of PD-1 blockade in classical Hodgkin lymphoma. Generated by immunoSEQ multiplex PCR, the TCRdb table keeps only in-frame clones and is missing some. Of 25,000 to 30,000 clones detected, about four fifths appear once; the ten largest clones hold about 17%. Indicated time point: cycle 4 day 1 (C4D1), after 6 weeks of nivolumab. With no exception, relapse followed autologous stem cell transplantation in all patients, and brentuximab vedotin exposure varied. General study points: Complete responders possessed baseline diversity comparable to newly diagnosed patients.

On this clone itself: Its antigen is unidentified.

The CDR3 length is 11 residues. CDR1 and CDR2 from the germline V gene are MNHEY and SVGAGI. V was shortened by 6 bases and J by 9 bases, with 9 bases between the two germline ends. The source was peripheral blood mononuclear cells (PBMCs), collected before the fourth cycle of nivolumab. V is TRBV6-5 and J is TRBJ1-5; D not resolved. This clonotype originated in a human donor with classical Hodgkin lymphoma. Written as DNA, the CDR3 is TGTGCCAGCAGCCCCTTTTTGCCCCAGCATTTT. This encodes CASSPFLPQHF.